The T cell receptor (beta chain) described here comes from a study of vaccination and CD4 T cells after COVID-19. Study in general: Six males and four females constituted the convalescent cohort, two of whom were Hispanic. Median time from COVID diagnosis to post-COVID sampling was over 85 days (35 to 161).

At the Johns Hopkins FTIC core, DNA taken from cultured CD4+ T cells was sequenced by way of the Oncomine TCR Beta short-read assay. Cultured CD4+ T cells were the source of extracted genomic DNA. TCRdb redid the calling of the PCR reads with MiXCR, one entry per CDR3 protein. This sample has over 7,500 distinct CDR3 sequences, with under 35% found just once. The treatment here: roughly 10-day PBMC culture with coronavirus spike peptide pools or control peptides (ViraFEST assay). CD4+ T cells of the unexposed donor were collected before the COVID-19 pandemic (2011-2018). ViraFEST sequenced TCRs after peptide-pool expansion of antigen-specific T cells. The CDR3 totals 16 residues. Per germline, CDR1 SGHAT and CDR2 FQDESV (reference sequence). V dropped 5 bases and J dropped 1 base, with 12 bases sitting between them. As for this clonotype: Antigen unknown.

This receptor was identified in a human donor in good health. Specimen: CD4+ T cells from blood, cultured in vitro. This rearrangement joins TRBV11-1 to TRBJ2-6, with D uncertain. The CDR3 DNA reads as TGTGCCAGCAGCCTACAAATAATGTCTGGGGCCAACGTCCTGACTTTC. Encoded protein: CASSLQIMSGANVLTF.